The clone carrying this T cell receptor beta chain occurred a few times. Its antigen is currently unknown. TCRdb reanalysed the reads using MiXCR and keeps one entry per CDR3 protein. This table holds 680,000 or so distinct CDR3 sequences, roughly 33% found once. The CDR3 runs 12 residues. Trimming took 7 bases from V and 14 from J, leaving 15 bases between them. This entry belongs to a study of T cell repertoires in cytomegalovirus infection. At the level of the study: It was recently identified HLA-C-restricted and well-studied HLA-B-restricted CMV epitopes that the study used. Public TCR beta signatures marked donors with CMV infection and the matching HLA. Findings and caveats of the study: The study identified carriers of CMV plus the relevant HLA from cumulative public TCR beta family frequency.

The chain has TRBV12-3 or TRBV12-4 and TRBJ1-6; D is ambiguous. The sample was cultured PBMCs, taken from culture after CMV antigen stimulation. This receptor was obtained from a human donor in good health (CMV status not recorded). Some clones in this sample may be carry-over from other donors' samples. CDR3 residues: CASTGPDSSLHF. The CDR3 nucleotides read TGTGCCAGCACTGGGCCCGATAGTTCCCTCCACTTT.